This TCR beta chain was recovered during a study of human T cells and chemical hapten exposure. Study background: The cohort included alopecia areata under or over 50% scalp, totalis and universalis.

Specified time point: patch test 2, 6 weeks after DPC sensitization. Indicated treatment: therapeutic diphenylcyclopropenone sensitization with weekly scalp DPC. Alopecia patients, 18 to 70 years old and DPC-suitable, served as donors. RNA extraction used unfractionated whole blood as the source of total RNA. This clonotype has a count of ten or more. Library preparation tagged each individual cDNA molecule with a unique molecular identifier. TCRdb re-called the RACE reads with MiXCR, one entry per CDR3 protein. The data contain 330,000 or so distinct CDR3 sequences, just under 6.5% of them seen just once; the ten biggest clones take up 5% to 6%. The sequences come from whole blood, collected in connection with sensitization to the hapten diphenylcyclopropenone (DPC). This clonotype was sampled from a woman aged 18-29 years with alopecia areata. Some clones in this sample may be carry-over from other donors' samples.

The CDR3 bases are TGCGCCAGCAGCCAAGACGACATACCCAATGGCTACACCTTC. This sequence encodes CASSQDDIPNGYTF. The genes are TRBV4-3 and TRBJ1-2; D gene ambiguous. Germline V gives CDR1 LGHNA, CDR2 YSLEER. The CDR3 is 14 residues long. Trimming removed 0 bases from V and 6 bases from J, with 11 bases in between.